Reported below is one T cell receptor beta chain. The sample belongs to a study of OX40 agonist ivuxolimab in advanced cancers. Germline CDR1 MDHEN, CDR2 SYDVKM. With 6 bases clipped from V and 7 bases from J, the junction kept 1 base outside the gene matches. This CDR3 comprises 12 residues. Repertoires were generated with immunoSEQ multiplex PCR, while TCRdb's copy carries only in-frame clones and drops some. The data hold about 140,000 clones, with 85% to 95% observed a single time. This clonotype was obtained from an adult with an advanced solid tumor such as melanoma, head and neck, liver or kidney cancer. This specimen was CD4+ or CD8+ T cells sorted from blood, taken in a trial of the OX40 agonist ivuxolimab. The rearrangement uses TRBV28 and TRBJ2-1, with 9 bases matching TRBD2. CDR3 protein: CASRGLANEQFF. The CDR3 coding sequence is TGTGCCAGCAGAGGACTAGCGAATGAGCAGTTCTTC.